This T cell receptor (beta chain) was recorded in a study of T-cell reconstitution after alpha-beta-depleted transplantation in children. There are 16 residues in the CDR3. The V and J ends lost 4 bases and 0 bases respectively, with 13 bases between them. Germline V lookup: CDR1 SNHLY, CDR2 FYNNEI. This sample's TCRbeta library carried unique molecular identifier barcodes. Each CDR3 protein is one row after TCRdb ran MiXCR on the PCR reads. Among fewer than 750,000 distinct CDR3 sequences listed, 20% to 25% were seen once. V is TRBV2 and J is TRBJ1-3, with unresolved D. This TCR was sampled from a boy younger than two who had a stem cell transplant for acute myeloid leukemia, so the T cells may come from the graft donor. Sequenced here: PBMCs, mostly from graft donor cells, sampled 360 days after TCRalphabeta/CD19-depleted stem cell transplant. The CDR3 bases are TGTGCCAGCAGTGGGTGGTCGACGAGCTCTGGAAACACCATATATTTT. Translating it yields CASSGWSTSSGNTIYF.